The entry below describes one TCR beta chain. Its antigen is not known. PCR was performed using 60 Vbeta and 13 Jbeta primers. The data were produced by immunoSEQ multiplex PCR, yet TCRdb's version contains in-frame clones alone and is incomplete. The top ten hold 2% to 2.5% of the sample, which has about 190,000 clones, 60% to 80% seen once. CDR3 length: 16 amino acids. The V segment lost 1 base and the J segment 0 bases; nucleotides outside the gene matches: 3. CDR1 and CDR2 from the germline V gene are SGHDT and YYEEEE. This sample was included in a study of cytomegalovirus exposure and HLA in healthy donors. Study-wide findings and caveats: Most TCR beta V segments were productive about 87% or about 30% of the time in an earlier analysis. A later analysis associated 15,000 or so TCR beta sequences with HLA alleles at a 0.05 false discovery rate. It was in a later analysis that TCR association rates were seen to vary by HLA locus, highest for DRB1 and lowest for HLA-C.

This TCR came from a woman aged 25 to 39 in good health and CMV-seropositive. Sample: PBMCs. The chain recombines TRBV5-6 with TRBJ2-3; 9 nucleotides line up with TRBD2. CDR3 amino acids: CASSLLAGTSTDTQYF. The CDR3 DNA reads TGTGCCAGCAGCTTGCTAGCGGGAACTAGCACAGATACGCAGTATTTT.